The rows below give T cell receptor beta chains drawn from one sample of a study of vaccination and CD4 T cells after COVID-19. MiXCR, applied by TCRdb to the PCR reads, yields one record per CDR3 protein. The sample carries approximately 6,300 distinct CDR3 sequences, under 35% recorded once. Their antigens remain unidentified. Sequences were derived from CD4+ T cells from blood, cultured in vitro, sampled after SARS-CoV-2 vaccination. Receptors were obtained from a human donor who had recovered from COVID-19. The CDR3 runs from the conserved cysteine through the conserved F or W. D genes are given only for firm matches. Size tells how often a clone was seen (once, few, many) or the class of an expanded clone, and some rows leave it out.

CDR3 protein	CDR3 DNA	D gene	clone size	V gene	J gene
CSASSGAPSTDTQYF	TGCAGCGCAAGTAGCGGGGCGCCAAGCACAGATACGCAGTATTTT	TRBD2	NA	TRBV20-1	TRBJ2-3
CATSRDQPWTSETQYF	TGTGCCACCAGCAGAGATCAACCCTGGACGTCAGAGACCCAGTACTTC	NA	NA	TRBV15	TRBJ2-5
CASSYSSGGLNGYTF	TGTGCCAGCAGTTACTCTTCAGGTGGGCTAAATGGCTACACCTTC	NA	medium-sized	TRBV6-5	TRBJ1-2
CASSLTDNSPLHF	TGTGCCAGCAGTTTGACAGATAATTCACCCCTCCACTTT	NA	few	TRBV7-9	TRBJ1-6
CASSRLSREAGGYTF	TGTGCCAGCAGCCGGCTGTCCAGGGAGGCCGGTGGCTACACCTTC	NA	medium-sized	TRBV28	TRBJ1-2
CATSPGNYVEQFF	TGCGCCACCAGCCCGGGTAATTATGTTGAGCAGTTCTTC	NA	NA	TRBV10-1	TRBJ2-1
CASSNLGGGAEQYF	TGTGCCAGCAGTAATTTGGGCGGGGGAGCTGAGCAGTACTTC	TRBD2	NA	TRBV28	TRBJ2-7
CASRSARGFNEQFF	TGTGCCAGCAGGTCGGCCCGAGGGTTTAATGAGCAGTTCTTC	NA	NA	TRBV7-9	TRBJ2-1
CSGPGQGTSGYTF	TGCAGTGGACCGGGACAGGGGACATCTGGCTACACCTTC	TRBD1	few	TRBV20-1	TRBJ1-2
CASSYSGTGVDEQYF	TGTGCCAGCAGTTACTCCGGGACAGGGGTCGACGAGCAGTACTTC	TRBD1	NA	TRBV6-5	TRBJ2-7